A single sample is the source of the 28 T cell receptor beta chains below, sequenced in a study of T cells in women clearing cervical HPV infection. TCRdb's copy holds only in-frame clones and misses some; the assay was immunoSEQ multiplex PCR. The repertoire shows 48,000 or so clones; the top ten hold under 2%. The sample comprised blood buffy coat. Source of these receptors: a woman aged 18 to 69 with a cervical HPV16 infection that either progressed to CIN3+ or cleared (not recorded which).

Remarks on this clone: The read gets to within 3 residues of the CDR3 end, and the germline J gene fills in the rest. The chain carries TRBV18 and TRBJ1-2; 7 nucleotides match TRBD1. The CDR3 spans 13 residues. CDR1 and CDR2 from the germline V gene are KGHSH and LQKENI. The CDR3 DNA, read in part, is TGTGCCAGCTCACCACGAGAACAGGGGCGG. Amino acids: CASSPREQGR. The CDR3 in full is CASSPREQGRYTF.

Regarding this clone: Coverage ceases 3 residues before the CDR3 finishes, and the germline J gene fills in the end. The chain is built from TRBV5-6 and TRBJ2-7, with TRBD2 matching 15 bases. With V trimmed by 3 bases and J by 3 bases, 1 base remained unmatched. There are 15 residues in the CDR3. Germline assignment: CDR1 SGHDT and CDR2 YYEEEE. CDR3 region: CASSSGLAGGYEQYF. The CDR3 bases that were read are TGTGCCAGCAGCTCGGGACTAGCGGGAGGCTACGAG. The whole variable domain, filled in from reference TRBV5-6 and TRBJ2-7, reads DAGVTQSPTHLIKTRGQQVTLRCSPKSGHDTVSWYQQALGQGPQFIFQYYEEEERQRGNFPDRFSGHQFPNYSSELNVNALLLGDSALYLCASSSGLAGGYEQYFGPGTRLTVT.

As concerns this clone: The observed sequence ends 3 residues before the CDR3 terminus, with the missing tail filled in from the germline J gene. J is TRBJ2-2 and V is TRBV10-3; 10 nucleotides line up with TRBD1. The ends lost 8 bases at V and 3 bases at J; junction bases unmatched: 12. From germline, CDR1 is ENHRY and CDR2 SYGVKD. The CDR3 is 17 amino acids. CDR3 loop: CAIGEYRTGGDTGELFF. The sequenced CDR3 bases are TGTGCCATCGGGGAGTATAGGACAGGGGGGGACACCGGGGAG.

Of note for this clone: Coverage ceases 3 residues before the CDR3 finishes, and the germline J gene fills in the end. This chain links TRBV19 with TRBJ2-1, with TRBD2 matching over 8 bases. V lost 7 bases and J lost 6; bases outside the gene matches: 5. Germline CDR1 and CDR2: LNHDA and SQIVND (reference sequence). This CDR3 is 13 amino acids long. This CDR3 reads CASISGEANEQFF. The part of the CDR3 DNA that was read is TGTGCCAGTATTAGCGGGGAGGCCAATGAG.

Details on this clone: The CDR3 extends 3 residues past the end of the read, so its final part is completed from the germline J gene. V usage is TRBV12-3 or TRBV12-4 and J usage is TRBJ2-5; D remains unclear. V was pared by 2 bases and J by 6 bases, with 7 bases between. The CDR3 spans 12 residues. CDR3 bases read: TGTGCCAGCAGTTTAAGGTTTAAGACC. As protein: CASSLRFKT. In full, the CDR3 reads CASSLRFKTQYF.

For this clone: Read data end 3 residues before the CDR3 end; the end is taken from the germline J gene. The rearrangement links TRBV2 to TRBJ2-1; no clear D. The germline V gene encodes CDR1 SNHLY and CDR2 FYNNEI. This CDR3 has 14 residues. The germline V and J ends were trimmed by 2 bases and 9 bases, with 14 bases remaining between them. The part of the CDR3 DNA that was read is TGTGCCAGCAGTGAACGCCCCGGTTCACGTGAG. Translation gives CASSERPGSRE. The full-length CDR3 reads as CASSERPGSREQFF.

The CDR3 DNA, read in part, is TGTGCCAGCAGCCAACAGGGACTAGCGGGGGTTTTCGCAGGGACC. It translates to CASSQQGLAGVFAGT. Given in full, the CDR3 is CASSQQGLAGVFAGTQYF. The V call is TRBV28, the J call TRBJ2-5; 14 positions match TRBD2. Coverage ceases 3 residues before the CDR3 finishes, and the germline J gene fills in the end. V shed 6 bases, J shed 7 bases, and the junction held 16 bases outside the gene matches. This CDR3 comprises 18 residues. Germline V gene lookup returns CDR1 MDHEN and CDR2 SYDVKM.

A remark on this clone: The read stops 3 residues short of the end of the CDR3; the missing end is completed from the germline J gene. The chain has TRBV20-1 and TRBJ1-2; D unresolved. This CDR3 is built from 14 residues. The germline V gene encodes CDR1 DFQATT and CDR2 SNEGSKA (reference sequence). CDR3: CSASPEFEGGGYTF. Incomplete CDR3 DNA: TGCAGTGCTAGCCCGGAGTTTGAGGGTGGAGGC.

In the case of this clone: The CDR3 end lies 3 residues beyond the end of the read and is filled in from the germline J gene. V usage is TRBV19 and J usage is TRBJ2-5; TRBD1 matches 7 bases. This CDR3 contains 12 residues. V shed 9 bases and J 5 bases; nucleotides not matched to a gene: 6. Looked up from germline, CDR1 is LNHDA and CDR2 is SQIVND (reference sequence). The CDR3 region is CASSGGWETQYF. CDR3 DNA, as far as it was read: TGTGCCAGCTCAGGGGGATGGGAGACC.

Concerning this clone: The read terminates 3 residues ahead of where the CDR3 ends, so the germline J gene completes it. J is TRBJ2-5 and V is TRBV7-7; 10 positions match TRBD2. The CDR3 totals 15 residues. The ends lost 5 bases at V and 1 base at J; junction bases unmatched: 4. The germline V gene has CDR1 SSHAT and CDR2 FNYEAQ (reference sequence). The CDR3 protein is CASSPQRGGQETQYF. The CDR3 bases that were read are TGTGCCAGCAGCCCTCAGCGGGGGGGCCAAGAGACC.

CDR3 in amino acids: CASSQAGYQETQYF. The CDR3 bases that were read are TGCGCCAGCAGCCAAGCGGGGTACCAAGAGACC. The chain uses TRBV4-1 and TRBJ2-5, with a possible D match to TRBD2 (5 bases). The CDR3 end is not reached by the read, which stops 3 residues before it; the germline J gene fills it in. This CDR3 has 14 amino acids. Trimming left V 1 base short and J 0 bases short, with 6 bases between. From germline, CDR1 is MGHRA and CDR2 YSYEKL.

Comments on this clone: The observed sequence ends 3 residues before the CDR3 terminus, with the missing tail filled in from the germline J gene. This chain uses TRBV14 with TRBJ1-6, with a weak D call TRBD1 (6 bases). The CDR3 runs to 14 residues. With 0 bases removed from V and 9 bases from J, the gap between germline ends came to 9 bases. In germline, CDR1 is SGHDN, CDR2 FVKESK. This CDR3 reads CASSQDRGFSPLHF. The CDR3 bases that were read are TGTGCCAGCAGCCAAGACAGGGGTTTTTCACCC.

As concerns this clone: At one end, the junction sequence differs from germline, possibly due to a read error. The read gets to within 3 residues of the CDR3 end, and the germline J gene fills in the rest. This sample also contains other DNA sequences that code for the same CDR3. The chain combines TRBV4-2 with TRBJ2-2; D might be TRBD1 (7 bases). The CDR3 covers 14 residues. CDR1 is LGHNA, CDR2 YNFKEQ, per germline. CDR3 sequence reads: CASSQARGAGELFF. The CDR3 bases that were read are TGCGCCAGCAGCCAAGCCAGGGGGGCCGGGGAG.

The CDR3 bases that were read are TGTGCCAGTAGCCTTGACAGGGGAATGGATACG. As protein: CASSLDRGMDT. From start to end, the CDR3 is CASSLDRGMDTQYF. The chain combines TRBV19 with TRBJ2-3; 8 nucleotides match TRBD1. The CDR3 end lies 3 residues beyond the end of the read and is filled in from the germline J gene. The V and J ends lost 6 bases and 6 bases, in that order; junction bases with no gene match: 8. In germline, CDR1 is LNHDA, CDR2 SQIVND (reference sequence). The CDR3 sequence is 14 residues long.

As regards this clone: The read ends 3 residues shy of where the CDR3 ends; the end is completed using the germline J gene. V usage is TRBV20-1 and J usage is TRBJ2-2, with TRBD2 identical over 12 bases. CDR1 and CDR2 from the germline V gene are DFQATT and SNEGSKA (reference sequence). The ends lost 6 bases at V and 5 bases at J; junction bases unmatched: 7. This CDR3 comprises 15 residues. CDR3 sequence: CSAPLAGGVTGELFF. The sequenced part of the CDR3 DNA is TGCAGTGCCCCTCTAGCGGGGGGGGTGACCGGGGAG.

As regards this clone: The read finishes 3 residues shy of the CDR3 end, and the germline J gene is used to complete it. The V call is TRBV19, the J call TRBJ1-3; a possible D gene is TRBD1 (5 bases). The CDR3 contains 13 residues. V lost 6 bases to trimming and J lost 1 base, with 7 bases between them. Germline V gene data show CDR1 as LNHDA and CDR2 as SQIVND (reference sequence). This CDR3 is CASSGGSGNTIYF. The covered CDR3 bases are TGTGCCAGTAGCGGGGGGTCTGGAAACACC.

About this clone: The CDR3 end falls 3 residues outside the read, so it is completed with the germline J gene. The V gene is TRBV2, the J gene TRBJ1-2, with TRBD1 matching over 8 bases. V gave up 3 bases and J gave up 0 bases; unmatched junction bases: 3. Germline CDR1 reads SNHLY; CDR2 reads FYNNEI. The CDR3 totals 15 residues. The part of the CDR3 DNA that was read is TGTGCCAGCAGTGAGGACAGGGCAACTAACTATGGC. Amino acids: CASSEDRATNYG. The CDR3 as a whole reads CASSEDRATNYGYTF.

CDR3 sequence: CASSLTNRVPNYGYTF. The part of the CDR3 DNA that was read is TGCGCCAGCAGCTTGACCAACAGGGTTCCAAACTATGGC. The genes are TRBV5-1 and TRBJ1-2, with TRBD1 as a possible D gene (6 bases). The CDR3 end lies 3 residues beyond the end of the read and is filled in from the germline J gene. The germline V gene encodes CDR1 SGHRS and CDR2 YFSETQ. Trimming removed 1 base at V and 2 bases at J, with 15 bases between. The CDR3 totals 16 residues.

The CDR3 loop reads CASRPDRGYGKYEQYF. The sequenced CDR3 bases are TGCGCCAGCAGACCGGACAGGGGGTATGGGAAATACGAG. The chain carries TRBV5-1 and TRBJ2-7; 10 nucleotides align to TRBD1. The CDR3 end falls 3 residues outside the read, so it is completed with the germline J gene. Germline-derived CDR1 and CDR2 are SGHRS and YFSETQ. The CDR3 length is 16 residues. The ends lost 5 bases at V and 4 bases at J; junction bases unmatched: 12.

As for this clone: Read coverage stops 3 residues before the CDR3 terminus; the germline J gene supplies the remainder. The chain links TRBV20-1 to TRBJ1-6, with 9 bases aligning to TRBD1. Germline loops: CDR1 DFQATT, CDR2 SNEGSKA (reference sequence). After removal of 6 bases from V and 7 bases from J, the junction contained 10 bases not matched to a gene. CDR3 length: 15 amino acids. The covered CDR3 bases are TGCAGTGCCCGACCTATGGGACAGGGCAATTCACCC. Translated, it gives CSARPMGQGNSP. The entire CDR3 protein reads CSARPMGQGNSPLHF.

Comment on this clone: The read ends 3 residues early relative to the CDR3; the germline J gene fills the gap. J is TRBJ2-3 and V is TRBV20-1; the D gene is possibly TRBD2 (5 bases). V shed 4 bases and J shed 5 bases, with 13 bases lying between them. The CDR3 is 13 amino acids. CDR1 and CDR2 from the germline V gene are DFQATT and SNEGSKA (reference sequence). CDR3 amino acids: CSATSLGLDTQYF. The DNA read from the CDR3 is TGCAGTGCTACATCACTAGGACTAGATACG.

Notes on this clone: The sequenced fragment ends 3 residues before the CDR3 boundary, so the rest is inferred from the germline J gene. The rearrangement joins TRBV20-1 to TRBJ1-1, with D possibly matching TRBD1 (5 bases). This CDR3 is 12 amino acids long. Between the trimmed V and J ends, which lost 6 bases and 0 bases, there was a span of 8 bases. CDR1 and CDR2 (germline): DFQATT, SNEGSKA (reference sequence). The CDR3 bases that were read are TGCAGTGCACGGACACTGAACACTGAA. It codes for CSARTLNTE. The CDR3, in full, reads CSARTLNTEAFF.

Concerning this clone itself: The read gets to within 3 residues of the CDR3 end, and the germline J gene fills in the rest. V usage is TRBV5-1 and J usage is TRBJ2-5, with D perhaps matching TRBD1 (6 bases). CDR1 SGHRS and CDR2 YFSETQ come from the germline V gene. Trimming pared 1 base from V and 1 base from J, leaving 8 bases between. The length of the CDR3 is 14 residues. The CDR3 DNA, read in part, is TGCGCCAGCAGCTTGCAGGGGATCCAAGAGACC. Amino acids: CASSLQGIQET. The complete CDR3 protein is CASSLQGIQETQYF. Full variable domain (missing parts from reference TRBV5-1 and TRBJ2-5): KAGVTQTPRYLIKTRGQQVTLSCSPISGHRSVSWYQQTPGQGLQFLFEYFSETQRNKGNFPGRFSGRQFSNSRSEMNVSTLELGDSALYLCASSLQGIQETQYFGPGTRLLVL.

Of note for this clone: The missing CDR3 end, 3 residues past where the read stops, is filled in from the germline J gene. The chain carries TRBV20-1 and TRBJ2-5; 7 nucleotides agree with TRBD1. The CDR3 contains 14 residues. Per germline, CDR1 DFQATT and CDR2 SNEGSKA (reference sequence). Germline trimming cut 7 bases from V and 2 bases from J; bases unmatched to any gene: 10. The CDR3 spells CSGQDRRHQETQYF. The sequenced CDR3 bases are TGCAGTGGTCAGGACAGGCGCCATCAAGAGACC.

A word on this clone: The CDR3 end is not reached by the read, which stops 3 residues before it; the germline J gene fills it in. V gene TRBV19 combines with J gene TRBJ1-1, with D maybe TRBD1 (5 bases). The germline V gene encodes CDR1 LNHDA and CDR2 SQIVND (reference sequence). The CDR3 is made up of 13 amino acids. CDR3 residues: CASSTEGRETAFF. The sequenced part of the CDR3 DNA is TGTGCCAGTAGTACGGAGGGGAGAGAGACC.

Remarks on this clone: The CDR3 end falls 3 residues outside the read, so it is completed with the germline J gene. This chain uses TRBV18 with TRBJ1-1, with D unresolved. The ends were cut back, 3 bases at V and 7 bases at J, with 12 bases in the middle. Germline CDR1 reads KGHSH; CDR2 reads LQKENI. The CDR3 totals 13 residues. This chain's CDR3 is CASSPLDSIEAFF. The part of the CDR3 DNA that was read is TGTGCCAGCTCACCCCTCGACTCGATTGAA. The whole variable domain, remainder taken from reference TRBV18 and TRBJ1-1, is NAGVMQNPRHLVRRRGQEARLRCSPMKGHSHVYWYRQLPEEGLKFMVYLQKENIIDESGMPKERFSAEFPKEGPSILRIQQVVRGDSAAYFCASSPLDSIEAFFGQGTRLTVV.

CDR3 in amino acids: CASSPGQGNTEAFF. CDR3 bases read: TGTGCCAGCAGTCCCGGACAGGGGAACACTGAA. The V call is TRBV12-3 or TRBV12-4, the J call TRBJ1-1; the match to TRBD1 covers 8 bases. The read comes to an end 3 residues before the CDR3 does, leaving the germline J gene to fill in the end. The V and J ends lost 5 bases and 1 base, in that order; junction bases with no gene match: 3. The CDR3 covers 14 residues.

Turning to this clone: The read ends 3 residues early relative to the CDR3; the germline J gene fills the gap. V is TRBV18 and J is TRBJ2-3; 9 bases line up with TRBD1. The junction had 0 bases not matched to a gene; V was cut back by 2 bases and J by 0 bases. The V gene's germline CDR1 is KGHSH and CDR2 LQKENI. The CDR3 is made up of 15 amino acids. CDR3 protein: CASSPGTGSTDTQYF. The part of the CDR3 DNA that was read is TGTGCCAGCTCACCAGGGACAGGGAGCACAGATACG.